These T cell receptor beta chains were read from a single sample in a study of shared clonotypes between healthy human individuals. The method was immunoSEQ multiplex PCR; TCRdb's version includes in-frame clones alone and lacks a portion of them. The sample has approximately 980,000 clones, around three quarters seen once. Sequenced input: memory CD4+ T cells sorted from blood. These receptors were collected from a man younger than 35 in good health. The CDR3 runs from the conserved cysteine through the conserved F or W. D genes are given only for firm matches. Clone size appears in some rows only: once, few, many, or a class for an expanded clone.

V: TRBV7-2; size: -; J: TRBJ1-2; D: TRBD1; DNA: TGTGCCAGCAGCTTAGTAGGGACAGGTGATTATGGCTACACCTTC; CDR3: CASSLVGTGDYGYTF
V: TRBV28; size: many; J: TRBJ1-1; D: -; DNA: TGTGCCAGCAGTACATACTCGGGGAGTAGCACTGAAGCTTTCTTT; CDR3: CASSTYSGSSTEAFF
V: TRBV27; size: -; J: TRBJ2-1; D: -; DNA: TGTGCCAGCACCCCGGCTCGACGGAGTTACAATGAGCAGTTCTTC; CDR3: CASTPARRSYNEQFF
V: TRBV30; size: -; J: TRBJ1-1; D: -; DNA: TGTGCCTGGAGTGATGGGGGGTGGGCCCTCAGGGATGCTTTCTTT; CDR3: CAWSDGGWALRDAFF
V: TRBV5-1; size: -; J: TRBJ2-7; D: TRBD2; DNA: TGCGCCAGCAGCGCCCTCGCGGGGGTCTCCCACGAGCAGTACTTC; CDR3: CASSALAGVSHEQYF
V: TRBV18; size: once; J: TRBJ2-7; D: TRBD2; DNA: TGTGCCAGCTCACCAGGGAGGGGCTCCTACGAGCAGTACTTC; CDR3: CASSPGRGSYEQYF
V: TRBV11-2; size: -; J: TRBJ1-1; D: -; DNA: TGTGCCAGCAGCCCCCGGGCTACCCAGGTGGGGGTGTCGAACACTGAAGCTTTCTTT; CDR3: CASSPRATQVGVSNTEAFF
V: TRBV9; size: -; J: TRBJ2-1; D: TRBD2; DNA: TGTGCCAGCAGCGTAGGCACTAGCGGGGGGTACAATGAGCAGTTCTTC; CDR3: CASSVGTSGGYNEQFF
V: TRBV5-1; size: -; J: TRBJ1-6; D: -; DNA: TGCGCCAGTCACGCTGGGGGTCTGCGGAATTCACCCCTCCACTTT; CDR3: CASHAGGLRNSPLHF
V: TRBV30; size: few; J: TRBJ1-5; D: TRBD1; DNA: TGTGCCACCGGGACAGGCGGGAGCAATCAGCCCCAGCATTTT; CDR3: CATGTGGSNQPQHF
V: TRBV6-5; size: few; J: TRBJ2-6; D: -; DNA: TGTGCCAGCAGTCCATTTTCGGCTGGGGCCAACGTCCTGACTTTC; CDR3: CASSPFSAGANVLTF
V: TRBV4-3; size: -; J: TRBJ1-4; D: -; DNA: TGCGCCAGCAGCGCGCAGGGAGTTGTCGAAAAACTGTTTTTT; CDR3: CASSAQGVVEKLFF
V: TRBV5-4; size: -; J: TRBJ2-7; D: -; DNA: TGTGCCAGCAGCTTGGGAGCTTCCGGGAGAGATTCCTACGAGCAGTACTTC; CDR3: CASSLGASGRDSYEQYF
V: TRBV19; size: -; J: TRBJ2-5; D: -; DNA: TGTGCCACCCTCCGGGAGACCCAGTACTTC; CDR3: CATLRETQYF
V: TRBV19; size: -; J: TRBJ2-6; D: TRBD1; DNA: TGTGCCAGTAGGGACAGGGCCGGGGCCAACGTCCTGACTTTC; CDR3: CASRDRAGANVLTF
V: TRBV2; size: -; J: TRBJ2-2; D: TRBD1; DNA: TGTGCCAGCAGTGAATTGGGACAGGGGACCGGGGAGCTGTTTTTT; CDR3: CASSELGQGTGELFF
V: TRBV7-2; size: -; J: TRBJ2-1; D: TRBD2; DNA: TGTGCCAGCAGCTTAACTAGCGACCTAATATATGAGCAGTTCTTC; CDR3: CASSLTSDLIYEQFF
V: TRBV6-5; size: -; J: TRBJ2-2; D: -; DNA: TGTGCCAGCAGCCTCCAGGGTAACACCGGGGAGCTGTTTTTT; CDR3: CASSLQGNTGELFF
V: TRBV5-1; size: once; J: TRBJ2-7; D: TRBD1; DNA: TGCGCCAGCAGCTTGGTAGGGGGCATTGTCAACGAGCAGTACTTC; CDR3: CASSLVGGIVNEQYF
V: TRBV6-1; size: few; J: TRBJ1-6; D: -; DNA: TGTGCCAGCAGTGAAGCCCCTAATTCACCCCTCCACTTT; CDR3: CASSEAPNSPLHF
V: TRBV6-7; size: -; J: TRBJ2-5; D: TRBD1; DNA: TGTGCCAGCAGTTCGGACAGGGTAGAGACCCAGTACTTC; CDR3: CASSSDRVETQYF
V: TRBV30; size: -; J: TRBJ2-3; D: -; DNA: TGTGCCTGGAGTTTAGCGGTTAGCACAGATACGCAGTATTTT; CDR3: CAWSLAVSTDTQYF
V: TRBV7-8; size: -; J: TRBJ2-7; D: -; DNA: TGTGCCAGCAGCCCCGTCGTGGCGGAGGGATACTACGAGCAGTACTTC; CDR3: CASSPVVAEGYYEQYF
V: TRBV5-6; size: -; J: TRBJ2-1; D: TRBD1; DNA: TGTGCCAGCAGCTTGGTACGGACAGGATCGGGACACAATGAGCAGTTCTTC; CDR3: CASSLVRTGSGHNEQFF
V: TRBV30; size: -; J: TRBJ2-7; D: -; DNA: TGTGCCTGGCGCCTAGGCCCAGGCGAGCAGTACTTC; CDR3: CAWRLGPGEQYF
V: TRBV11-2; size: -; J: TRBJ2-3; D: TRBD2; DNA: TGTGCCAGCAGCTCACTCCTAGCGGGAGGAAGAGATACGCAGTATTTT; CDR3: CASSSLLAGGRDTQYF
V: TRBV6-1; size: -; J: TRBJ1-6; D: -; DNA: TGTGCCAGCAGTGAAGTTGCGAGCTCCTATAATTCACCCCTCCACTTT; CDR3: CASSEVASSYNSPLHF
V: TRBV11-2; size: -; J: TRBJ1-1; D: TRBD1; DNA: TGTGCCAGCAGCCGAAATCGGGACAGGGCTACTGAAGCTTTCTTT; CDR3: CASSRNRDRATEAFF
V: TRBV6-1; size: few; J: TRBJ2-7; D: TRBD1; DNA: TGTGCCAGCAGTGCACAGGGGGATGAGCAGTACTTC; CDR3: CASSAQGDEQYF
V: TRBV10-2; size: -; J: TRBJ2-1; D: TRBD2; DNA: TGCGCCAGCAGTCTAGCGGGAGCGGGCAATGAGCAGTTCTTC; CDR3: CASSLAGAGNEQFF
V: TRBV28; size: -; J: TRBJ1-5; D: -; DNA: TGTGCCAGCAGCGCAGACAGAACAAGCAATCAGCCCCAGCATTTT; CDR3: CASSADRTSNQPQHF
V: TRBV7-9; size: once; J: TRBJ1-6; D: TRBD1; DNA: TGTGCCAGCAGCTTAGCATATGGAACAGGGGGCGGTTCACCCCTCCACTTT; CDR3: CASSLAYGTGGGSPLHF
V: TRBV7-7; size: -; J: TRBJ2-5; D: TRBD1; DNA: TGTGCTAGCAGCTCGAGCCTAGACAGGGGGGAGACCCAGTACTTC; CDR3: CASSSSLDRGETQYF
V: TRBV21-1; size: -; J: TRBJ2-1; D: -; DNA: TGTGCCACCTTGACAGACCAATTTTACAATGAGCAGTTCTTC; CDR3: CATLTDQFYNEQFF
V: TRBV28; size: -; J: TRBJ1-2; D: -; DNA: TGTGCCAGCAGGCTAGGGCAGGTTAACTATGGCTACACCTTC; CDR3: CASRLGQVNYGYTF
V: TRBV5-1; size: once; J: TRBJ2-7; D: TRBD2; DNA: TGCGCCAGCAGCTTGGAGCCCCCTTCTACTAGCGGGGGGTCCTACGAGCAGTACTTC; CDR3: CASSLEPPSTSGGSYEQYF
V: TRBV5-1; size: -; J: TRBJ2-5; D: -; DNA: TGCGCCAGCAGATACGGGGCGGATCAAGAGACCCAGTACTTC; CDR3: CASRYGADQETQYF
V: TRBV4-1; size: -; J: TRBJ1-2; D: TRBD1; DNA: TGCGCCAGCAGCCAAGACAGACAGGGGATCTATGGCTACACCTTC; CDR3: CASSQDRQGIYGYTF
V: TRBV6-1; size: -; J: TRBJ2-4; D: -; DNA: TGTGCCAGCAACCCAGGAGGGGTGGCCAAAAACATTCAGTACTTC; CDR3: CASNPGGVAKNIQYF
V: TRBV27; size: -; J: TRBJ2-1; D: -; DNA: TGTGCCAGCAGTTTCTCTGGTCGTGAGCAGTTCTTC; CDR3: CASSFSGREQFF
V: TRBV13; size: -; J: TRBJ2-1; D: -; DNA: TGTGCCAGCAGCTTCACAGGGTACAATGAGCAGTTCTTC; CDR3: CASSFTGYNEQFF
V: TRBV19; size: -; J: TRBJ1-5; D: -; DNA: TGTGCCAGTTCAGACAGCTGGAATCAGCCCCAGCATTTT; CDR3: CASSDSWNQPQHF
V: TRBV19; size: -; J: TRBJ1-4; D: -; DNA: TGTGCCAGTAGTACGAGGACAACCTTAAATGAAAAACTGTTTTTT; CDR3: CASSTRTTLNEKLFF
V: TRBV6-5; size: -; J: TRBJ2-4; D: -; DNA: TGTGCCAGCAGCCCCTATAGTGGAGGGGGAAACATTCAGTACTTC; CDR3: CASSPYSGGGNIQYF
V: TRBV23-1; size: -; J: TRBJ2-5; D: TRBD1; DNA: TGCGCCAGCCTAGCCCCGGTTGGGACAGGGGGAGAGGAGACCCAGTACTTC; CDR3: CASLAPVGTGGEETQYF
V: TRBV7-9; size: -; J: TRBJ1-4; D: TRBD1; DNA: TGTGCCAGCAGCCGACAGGGGGGAAATGAAAAACTGTTTTTT; CDR3: CASSRQGGNEKLFF
V: TRBV9; size: -; J: TRBJ1-1; D: -; DNA: TGTGCCAGCAGCGTAGGGCCGGTAAACACTGAAGCTTTCTTT; CDR3: CASSVGPVNTEAFF
V: TRBV11-2; size: -; J: TRBJ2-1; D: -; DNA: TGTGCCAGCAGCTCCCCGGGCGCAGGGTGGGGGAACAATGAGCAGTTCTTC; CDR3: CASSSPGAGWGNNEQFF
V: TRBV5-6; size: -; J: TRBJ2-7; D: TRBD2; DNA: TGTGCCAGCAGTTCGTACGGGACTAGCGGCTACGAGCAGTACTTC; CDR3: CASSSYGTSGYEQYF
V: TRBV10-3; size: -; J: TRBJ2-1; D: -; DNA: TGTGCCATCAGTGAGTCGACAAGCAATGAGCAGTTCTTC; CDR3: CAISESTSNEQFF